Here is one T cell receptor beta chain with its context. Trimming removed 2 bases from V and 5 bases from J; junction bases left unmatched: 5. CDR3 size: 15 residues. Germline CDR1 reads LGHNA; CDR2 reads YNFKEQ. The data are from a study of CD8 T cells in Susac syndrome. The RNA input was about 0.45 to 1 ug, and it was reverse transcribed with random hexamers. TCRdb redid the calling of the immunoSEQ multiplex PCR reads with MiXCR, one entry per CDR3 protein. Of around 180,000 distinct CDR3 sequences in the sample, approximately 95% were seen once. The J gene is TRBJ2-7, the V gene TRBV4-2; TRBD2 agrees at 11 bases. The source of this sequence is a human donor with multiple sclerosis. The sequencing input was CD8+ T cells from PBMCs. DNA of the CDR3: TGTGCCAGCAGCCAATGGCTAGCGGGGGGCCACGAGCAGTACTTC. It translates to CASSQWLAGGHEQYF.